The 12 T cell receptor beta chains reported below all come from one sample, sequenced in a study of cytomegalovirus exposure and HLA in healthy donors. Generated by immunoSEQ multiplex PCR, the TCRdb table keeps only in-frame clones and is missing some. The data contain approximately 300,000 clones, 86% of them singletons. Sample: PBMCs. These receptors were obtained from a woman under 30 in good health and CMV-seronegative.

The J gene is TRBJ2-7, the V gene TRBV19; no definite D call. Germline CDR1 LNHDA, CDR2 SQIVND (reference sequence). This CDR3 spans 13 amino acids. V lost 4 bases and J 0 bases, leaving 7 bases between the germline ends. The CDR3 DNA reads TGTGCCAGTAGTAACAGAAACTCCTACGAGCAGTACTTC. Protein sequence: CASSNRNSYEQYF.

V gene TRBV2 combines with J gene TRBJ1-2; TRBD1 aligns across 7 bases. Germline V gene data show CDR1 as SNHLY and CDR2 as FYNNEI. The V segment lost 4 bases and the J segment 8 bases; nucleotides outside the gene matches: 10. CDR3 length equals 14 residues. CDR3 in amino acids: CASSADRQGQGYTF. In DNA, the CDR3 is TGTGCCAGCAGTGCGGACCGACAGGGTCAAGGCTACACCTTC.

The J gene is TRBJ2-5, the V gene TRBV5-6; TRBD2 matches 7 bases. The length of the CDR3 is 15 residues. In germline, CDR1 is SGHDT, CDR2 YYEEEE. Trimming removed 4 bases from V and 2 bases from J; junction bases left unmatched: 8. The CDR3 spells CASSRLAALQETQYF. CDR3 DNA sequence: TGTGCCAGCAGCCGGCTAGCGGCCCTGCAAGAGACCCAGTACTTC.

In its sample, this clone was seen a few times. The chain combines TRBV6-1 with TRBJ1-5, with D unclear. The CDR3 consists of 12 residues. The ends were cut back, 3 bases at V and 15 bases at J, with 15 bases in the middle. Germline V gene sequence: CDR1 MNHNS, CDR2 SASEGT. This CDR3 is CASSEFPAGGHF. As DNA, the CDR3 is TGTGCCAGCAGTGAGTTCCCGGCGGGAGGGCATTTT.

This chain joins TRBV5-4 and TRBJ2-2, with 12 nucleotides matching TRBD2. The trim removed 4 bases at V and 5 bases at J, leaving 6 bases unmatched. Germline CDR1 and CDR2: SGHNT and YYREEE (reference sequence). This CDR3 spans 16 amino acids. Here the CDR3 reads CASSTAGTSGTGELFF. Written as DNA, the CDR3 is TGTGCCAGCAGCACCGCCGGGACTAGCGGGACCGGGGAGCTGTTTTTT.

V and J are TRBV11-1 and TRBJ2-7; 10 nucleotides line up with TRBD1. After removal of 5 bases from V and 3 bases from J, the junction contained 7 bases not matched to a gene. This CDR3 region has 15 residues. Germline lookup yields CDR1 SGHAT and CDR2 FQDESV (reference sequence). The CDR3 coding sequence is TGTGCCAGCAGCCCCCGACAGGGGGCCTACTACGAGCAGTACTTC. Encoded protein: CASSPRQGAYYEQYF.

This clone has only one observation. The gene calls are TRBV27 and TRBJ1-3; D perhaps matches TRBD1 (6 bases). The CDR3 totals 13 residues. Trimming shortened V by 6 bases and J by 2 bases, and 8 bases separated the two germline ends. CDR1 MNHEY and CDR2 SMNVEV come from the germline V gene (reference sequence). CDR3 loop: CASRDSTGNTIYF. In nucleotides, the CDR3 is TGTGCCAGCAGGGACAGCACTGGAAACACCATATATTTT.

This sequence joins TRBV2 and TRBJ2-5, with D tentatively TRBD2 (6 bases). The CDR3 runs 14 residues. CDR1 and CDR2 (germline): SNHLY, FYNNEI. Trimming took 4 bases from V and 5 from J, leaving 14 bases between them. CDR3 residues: CASSAGTPGETQYF. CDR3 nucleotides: TGTGCCAGCAGTGCAGGGACTCCGGGGGAGACCCAGTACTTC.

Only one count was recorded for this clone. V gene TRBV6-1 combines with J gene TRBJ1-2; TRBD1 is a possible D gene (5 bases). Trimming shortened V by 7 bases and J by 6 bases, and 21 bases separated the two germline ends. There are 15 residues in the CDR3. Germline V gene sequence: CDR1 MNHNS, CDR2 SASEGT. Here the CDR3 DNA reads TGTGCCAGCACCGCGGGACCGGATCCTATGAATGGCTACACCTTC. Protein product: CASTAGPDPMNGYTF.

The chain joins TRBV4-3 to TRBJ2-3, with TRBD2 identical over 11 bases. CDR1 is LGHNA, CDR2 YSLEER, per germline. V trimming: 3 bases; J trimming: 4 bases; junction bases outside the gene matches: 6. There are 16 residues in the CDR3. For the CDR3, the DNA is TGCGCCAGCAGCCAGCTAGCGGGAGGTGGAGCAGATACGCAGTATTTT. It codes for CASSQLAGGGADTQYF.

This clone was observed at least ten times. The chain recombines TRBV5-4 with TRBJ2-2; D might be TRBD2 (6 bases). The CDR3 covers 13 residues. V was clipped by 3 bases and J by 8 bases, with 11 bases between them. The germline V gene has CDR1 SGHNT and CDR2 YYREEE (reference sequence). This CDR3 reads CASSYAGLGELFF. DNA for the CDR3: TGTGCCAGCAGCTATGCGGGGCTGGGGGAGCTGTTTTTT. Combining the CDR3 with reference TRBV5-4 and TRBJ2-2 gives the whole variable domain ETGVTQSPTHLIKTRGQQVTLRCSSQSGHNTVSWYQQALGQGPQFIFQYYREEENGRGNFPPRFSGLQFPNYSSELNVNALELDDSALYLCASSYAGLGELFFGEGSRLTVL.

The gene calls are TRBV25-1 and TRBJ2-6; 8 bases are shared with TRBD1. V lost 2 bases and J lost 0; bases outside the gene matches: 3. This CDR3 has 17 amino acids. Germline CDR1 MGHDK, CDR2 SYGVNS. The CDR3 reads CASSEGTGRSGANVLTF. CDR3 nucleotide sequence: TGTGCCAGCAGTGAAGGGACAGGCCGCTCTGGGGCCAACGTCCTGACTTTC.